This TCR beta chain stems from a study of T cells in Graves' hyperthyroidism and ophthalmopathy. General study results and limits: Most thyroid clonotypes expanded above 0.001 were also detected in blood.

As to this clonotype: Its antigen remains unidentified. The DNA is left out, because the CDR3 cannot be placed on it with certainty; the CDR3 is given as TCRdb lists it.

Amplification of TCR beta CDR3 regions was performed using RNA transcripts as template. With the HTBI primer set, the TCR CDR3 went through a first round of RT-PCR. TCRdb re-called the multiplex PCR reads with MiXCR, one entry per CDR3 protein. The table includes about 96,000 distinct CDR3 sequences, around 50% detected once. Material: blood. The receptor was derived from a woman in her thirties or forties with Graves' hyperthyroidism.

CDR3 residues: CASSFYICSAKTEYYRSYTF. V is TRBV7-2 and J is TRBJ1-2. The CDR3 numbers 20 amino acids, ends counted. CDR1 is SGHTA and CDR2 is FQGNSA in the germline V gene.